This record looks at one T cell receptor (beta chain) sequence and its context. This clonotype appeared a few times. The antigen it binds to is not known. The input lacks base qualities; no much larger clone sits a single base away. The data were obtained in a study of blood T cells in healthy people across ages (dated by TCRdb to about 2015). In terms of the full investigation: In model experiments, template switching captured about one uniquely barcoded TCR beta cDNA molecule for every two T cells. Age-related changes in TCR beta repertoire diversity were measured in the study by deep sequencing normalized with unique cDNA molecular identifiers. Donors were grouped into four age groups: young (average approximately 16 years), middle-aged (39), aged (around 66) and long-lived (less than 85). The study analyzed two additional independent replicas of 1 million unique cDNA reads from the same blood draw for two donors, one aged 18 to 30 and one aged 80 or older.

The 35 to 40 donors, aged about 6 to 95 years, were systemically healthy Caucasian individuals from Russia. Each donor gave about 9.7 milliliters of peripheral blood, drawn into EDTA-treated Vacutainer tubes. Ficoll-Paque density-gradient centrifugation was used to isolate PBMCs, with at least 6.5 million per sample. Total RNA was extracted from PBMCs with Trizol reagent, with at least 6 micrograms obtained per sample. For every donor, flow cytometry on a PBMC aliquot measured the percentage of naive CD45RAhigh/CD27high T cells. The library relied on 5' RACE. Data came from an Illumina HiSeq 2500. A second PCR of about 7 to 12 cycles was run with a J-beta primer mix and a sample-barcoded 5' primer. A template-switch 5' adaptor carrying 12 random nucleotides introduced a unique molecular identifier onto each TCR beta cDNA molecule. Each sample yielded at least 2.5 million CDR3-containing paired-end reads. All of the RNA was converted into first-strand cDNA using the Mint cDNA synthesis kit, with a TRBC-specific oligonucleotide serving as the primer. All cDNA was treated with uracil-DNA glycosylase and then went through a first 18-cycle PCR with the universal primers M1SS and BC2_uni_R. In the original analysis: Each sample was normalized by randomly selecting 1 million high-quality reads, each carrying a distinct molecular identifier. Reads sharing molecular identifiers were discarded rather than binned into consensus sequences. MiTCR, with a Q25 quality threshold and the strictest error-elimination algorithm, was used for CDR3 identification, clonotype clustering and error correction. A nonparametric unseen species model using Euler transformation provided a lower-bound estimate of total TCR beta diversity. TCRdb redid the processing of the public reads, applying fastp at Q25 and MiXCR, and retained in-frame beta chains. Rows are combined by CDR3 protein, so each entry shows the most common genes and DNA. These V and J calls rely on TCRdb rather than the paper's analysis. In all, the sample holds 500,000 to 650,000 distinct CDR3 sequences, and about 26% of those were seen once. The ten largest make up about 3.9% of the sample.

Overall study results and their limits: Estimates of total diversity from one million sequenced T cells were regarded as lower bounds and underestimates. Because profiling used bulk unsorted PBMCs, naive and antigen-experienced compartments could not be compared conclusively. There was a strong correlation between observed TCR beta diversity and the percentage of naive T cells measured by flow cytometry. The CMV infection status of donors was not known, potentially confounding age-related changes in expanded clonotypes. Observed TCR beta diversity per million T cells fell roughly linearly with age, and a significant reduction was already apparent by age about 43. The long-lived group showed more naive CD4+ T cells, fewer expanded clones and increased TCR diversity than the aged group, suggesting age selection.

The germline V gene yields MNHEY for CDR1 and SVGAGI for CDR2. Reading from cysteine to phenylalanine, the CDR3 counts 13 amino acids. Just the 39-base CDR3 DNA is kept, in frame starting at base 1. V loses 5 bases of germline sequence and J loses 4 bases, and the interval between the two ends is 11 bases. The sample was also reused in another study, on T cells of mothers and their children. The second paper states: Nine systemically healthy Caucasian individuals served as donors, namely three mothers together with their six children. cDNA synthesis consumed the entire amount of extracted RNA, loaded at about 1.5 ug RNA in each 15 ul reaction. In the second PCR, the M1S primer added sample barcodes and 2-4 random nucleotides. Over 9.5 million TCR beta CDR3 reads came from each mother, compared with approximately 3 million reads from each child. Thymic selection similarly shapes TCR recombination output in related and unrelated pairs, with minor effect from inherited differences. Normalized repertoire overlap was always slightly but never significantly higher in related than unrelated mother-child pairs. No persistent microchimeric T cell clones were found, with a detection sensitivity of approximately 100 clones per million clonotypes. In the study, deep NGS was used to compare the TCR beta repertoires of mothers and children, and features distinguishing related mother-child pairs from unrelated individuals were sought. The mean age was 40 +/- 4 years for the mothers and about 10 +/- 4 years for the children. After adapter ligation with NEBNext reagents, the libraries were sequenced on Illumina HiSeq 2000 with 100+100 nt paired-end reads. To avoid cross-contamination, the mother libraries and the child libraries were prepared a month apart and sequenced in separate runs. For each donor, between about 500,000 and 2,200,000 distinct TCR beta clonotypes were identified. Naive TCR beta clonotypes were estimated from low-frequency clonotypes matched to each donor's FACS-determined naive share, without sorting.

What was sequenced was blood. This receptor was identified in a boy between 2 and 10 years old in good health. The sequence is built from TRBV6-5 and TRBJ1-1; the D segment cannot be called with confidence. The DNA reads as follows: TGTGCCAGCAGTCTAAGAGAGGGCACTGAAGCTTTCTTT. It specifies CASSLREGTEAFF.